This T cell receptor beta chain was observed in a study of cytomegalovirus exposure and HLA in healthy donors. Study at large: Previous work identified 95 million to 140 million unique TCR beta sequences from 150 million to 200 million T cells.

Points from the study as a whole: Reportedly, a later analysis found an Asian-associated ancestry cluster had fewer N-insertions than the approximately 700-donor mean. Per a later analysis, 18,000 or so TCR beta sequences showed association with HLA alleles at 0.05 false discovery rate. Most sequenced TCRs were rare (though some public TCRs occurred in many donors).

The study ran its PCR with 60 Vbeta and 13 Jbeta primers. Data came from immunoSEQ multiplex PCR; TCRdb stores just in-frame clones and leaves some out. The repertoire consists of some 200,000 clones, with around 80% occurring once and the leading ten covering around 2.4%. Notes on this clone: The antigen remains unidentified.

The receptor was isolated from a woman in her twenties or thirties in good health and CMV-seronegative. The source material was PBMCs.

This CDR3 reads CASSLGTGGNTIYF. The CDR3 DNA sequence: TGTGCCAGCAGCTTAGGGACAGGAGGAAACACCATATATTTT. The rearrangement links TRBV11-2 to TRBJ1-3; 7 bases fit TRBD1. CDR1 SGHAT and CDR2 FQNNGV come from the germline V gene. Germline trimming cut 1 base from V and 4 bases from J; bases unmatched to any gene: 1. This CDR3 is built from 14 residues.